Sequencing of this TCR beta chain was carried out in a study of cytomegalovirus exposure and HLA in healthy donors. Turning to the study itself: The early release's HLA-typed donors yielded roughly 85 million unique TCRs.

60 Vbeta and 13 Jbeta primers were used in PCR. Assay: immunoSEQ multiplex PCR; the TCRdb copy retains only in-frame clones and omits some. The sample lists tens of thousands of clones, approximately 80% seen once, with nearly 3% in the top ten. Worth noting for this clone: Antigen specificity is unknown.

From germline, CDR1 is SQVTM and CDR2 ANQGSEA. V was cut by 6 bases and J by 4 bases, with 15 bases left in between. The CDR3 has 13 amino acids. Points from the study as a whole: HLA restriction was apparent for most CMV-associated TCR beta chains in a later analysis. There were 150 or so TCR beta chains listed as cytomegalovirus-associated. Later analysis demonstrated an association between a missense DCLRE1C variant and TCR beta V- and J-gene trimming.

Sample: PBMCs. The sequence was obtained from a woman aged 30 to 39 in good health and CMV-seronegative. The rearrangement uses TRBV29-1 and TRBJ1-1, with unresolved D. Here the CDR3 DNA reads TGCAGCGTCCAGTCGGGAATTGGCACTGAAGCTTTCTTT. It translates to CSVQSGIGTEAFF.